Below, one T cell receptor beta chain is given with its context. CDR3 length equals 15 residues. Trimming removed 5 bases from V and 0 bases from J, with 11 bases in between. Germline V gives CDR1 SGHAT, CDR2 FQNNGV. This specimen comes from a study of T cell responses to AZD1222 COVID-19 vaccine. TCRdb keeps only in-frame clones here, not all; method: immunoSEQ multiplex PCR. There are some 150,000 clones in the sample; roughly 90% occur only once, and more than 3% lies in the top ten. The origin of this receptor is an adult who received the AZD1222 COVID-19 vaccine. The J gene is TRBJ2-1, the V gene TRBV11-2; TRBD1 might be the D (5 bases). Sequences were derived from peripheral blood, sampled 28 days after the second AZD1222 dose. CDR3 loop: CASSLDTSSYNEQFF. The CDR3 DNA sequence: TGTGCCAGCAGCCTGGACACGAGCTCCTACAATGAGCAGTTCTTC. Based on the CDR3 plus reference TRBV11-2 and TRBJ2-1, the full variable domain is EAGVAQSPRYKIIEKRQSVAFWCNPISGHATLYWYQQILGQGPKLLIQFQNNGVVDDSQLPKDRFSAERLKGVDSTLKIQPAKLEDSAVYLCASSLDTSSYNEQFFGPGTRLTVL.